These T cell receptor beta chains were read from a single sample in a study of blood T cell repertoires in COVID-19. The data were produced by immunoSEQ multiplex PCR, yet TCRdb's version contains in-frame clones alone and is incomplete. The sample holds 110,000 to 150,000 clones; 80% to 90% are singletons and the top ten take about a tenth. Sequenced: peripheral blood. These receptors all stem from a man aged 55 to 70 with active or convalescent COVID-19. Each CDR3 is given with its conserved first and last residue. A D gene is named only where the DNA matches it firmly. Only some rows state a clone size, as once, few, many or a class for expanded clones.

TRBD1	TRBV29-1	TRBJ2-6	-	CSVGQGGSGANVLTF	TGCAGCGTGGGACAGGGAGGCTCTGGGGCCAACGTCCTGACTTTC
TRBD2	TRBV6-4	TRBJ2-3	-	CASSETSGSLDTQYF	TGTGCCAGCAGTGAGACTAGCGGGAGTTTGGATACGCAGTATTTT
-	TRBV5-1	TRBJ2-6	-	CASSLESLNSGANVLTF	TGCGCCAGCAGCTTGGAATCCTTAAACTCTGGGGCCAACGTCCTGACTTTC
-	TRBV3-1/TRBV3-2	TRBJ2-5	-	CASSLLKLETQYF	TGTGCCAGCAGCCTCTTGAAACTAGAGACCCAGTACTTC
TRBD1	TRBV7-9	TRBJ1-4	-	CAINPTGGGEKLFF	TGTGCCATCAACCCGACAGGGGGGGGTGAAAAACTGTTTTTT
-	TRBV5-6	TRBJ1-5	-	CASSLGRQPQHF	TGTGCCAGCAGCTTGGGGAGACAGCCCCAGCATTTT
-	TRBV7-2	TRBJ2-6	-	CASSSTTTSANVLTF	TGTGCCAGCAGCTCAACTACGACCTCGGCCAACGTCCTGACTTTC
-	TRBV4-3	TRBJ1-4	-	CASSHSGAGEKLFF	TGCGCCAGCAGCCATTCTGGTGCGGGTGAAAAACTGTTTTTT
TRBD2	TRBV7-2	TRBJ2-7	-	CASSQGLAGARNTYEQYF	TGTGCCAGCAGCCAGGGACTAGCGGGGGCCCGAAATACCTACGAGCAGTACTTC
-	TRBV11-3	TRBJ2-7	-	CASSIRDTTYEQYF	TGTGCCAGCAGCATCCGGGACACCACCTACGAGCAGTACTTC
-	TRBV5-1	TRBJ1-1	-	CASSPSGENTEAFF	TGCGCCAGCAGCCCATCGGGGGAGAACACTGAAGCTTTCTTT
TRBD2	TRBV2	TRBJ2-5	few	CASGESGNPQETQYF	TGTGCCAGCGGAGAAAGCGGGAACCCCCAAGAGACCCAGTACTTC
TRBD1	TRBV28	TRBJ1-1	-	CASSLGQAMNTEAFF	TGTGCCAGCAGCTTAGGACAGGCCATGAACACTGAAGCTTTCTTT
-	TRBV2	TRBJ2-7	-	CASIRRIPYEQYF	TGTGCCAGCATTAGGAGGATACCCTACGAGCAGTACTTC
TRBD1	TRBV5-1	TRBJ2-1	-	CASSLELRQGRLRGYNEQFF	TGCGCCAGCAGCTTGGAGTTACGACAGGGGAGACTCCGGGGTTACAATGAGCAGTTCTTC
TRBD1	TRBV27	TRBJ1-1	-	CASAEYDRGHTEAFF	TGTGCCAGCGCTGAGTACGACAGGGGTCACACTGAAGCTTTCTTT
-	TRBV2	TRBJ1-1	-	CASSQQGLENTEAFF	TGTGCCAGCAGCCAACAGGGTTTGGAGAACACTGAAGCTTTCTTT
TRBD1	TRBV10-1	TRBJ2-5	-	CASSDPGGETQYF	TGCGCCAGCAGCGATCCAGGGGGAGAGACCCAGTACTTC
TRBD2	TRBV7-2	TRBJ2-3	-	CASSFGAGVPDTQYF	TGTGCCAGCAGCTTTGGAGCGGGAGTCCCAGATACGCAGTATTTT
-	TRBV9	TRBJ1-4	-	CASSVDRGSNEKLFF	TGTGCCAGCAGCGTAGATCGGGGGTCTAATGAAAAACTGTTTTTT
-	TRBV21-1	TRBJ2-1	-	CASSKSAEGRSEQFF	TGTGCCAGCAGCAAGTCGGCGGAGGGCCGGAGTGAGCAGTTCTTC
TRBD2	TRBV24-1	TRBJ2-1	-	CATSDIWTSGRVSYNEQFF	TGTGCCACCAGTGACATATGGACTAGCGGGAGGGTAAGTTACAATGAGCAGTTCTTC
-	TRBV6-5	TRBJ1-2	few	CASRAGSYGYTF	TGTGCCAGCAGGGCGGGAAGCTATGGCTACACCTTC
-	TRBV25-1	TRBJ2-1	-	CASSEGGAVYNEQFF	TGTGCCAGCAGTGAAGGGGGCGCGGTGTACAATGAGCAGTTCTTC
TRBD1	TRBV2	TRBJ2-7	-	CATRTGMQYEQYF	TGTGCCACCAGGACAGGGATGCAGTACGAGCAGTACTTC
-	TRBV7-9	TRBJ1-1	-	CASSFGGVDTEAFF	TGTGCCAGCAGCTTTGGAGGGGTCGACACTGAAGCTTTCTTT
-	TRBV16	TRBJ2-7	-	CASSQSARGHEQYF	TGTGCCAGCAGCCAATCGGCCAGGGGACACGAGCAGTACTTC
TRBD1	TRBV18	TRBJ2-7	-	CASSPDFGQGSYEQYF	TGTGCCAGCTCACCCGATTTCGGACAGGGGAGCTACGAGCAGTACTTC
TRBD1	TRBV7-9	TRBJ1-3	-	CASSLATGTPGNTIYF	TGTGCCAGCAGCTTAGCGACAGGGACACCTGGAAACACCATATATTTT
-	TRBV7-9	TRBJ2-1	-	CASSLGEGGSYNEQFF	TGTGCCAGCAGCTTAGGGGAGGGGGGCTCCTACAATGAGCAGTTCTTC
-	TRBV18	TRBJ1-2	-	CASSPGAGTYGYTF	TGTGCCAGCTCACCGGGGGCTGGTACGTATGGCTACACCTTC
-	TRBV3-1/TRBV3-2	TRBJ1-5	-	CASSPTGSRQPQHF	TGTGCCAGCAGCCCTACAGGGTCTCGTCAGCCCCAGCATTTT
-	TRBV2	TRBJ2-3	-	CASSAGLVSDTQYF	TGTGCCAGCAGTGCCGGACTGGTCTCAGATACGCAGTATTTT
TRBD2	TRBV2	TRBJ2-5	-	CASQASGYQETQYF	TGTGCCAGCCAGGCTAGCGGATATCAAGAGACCCAGTACTTC
TRBD2	TRBV6-2/TRBV6-3	TRBJ2-1	once	CASSYSSGGAFNEQFF	TGTGCCAGCAGTTACTCTAGCGGGGGGGCCTTCAATGAGCAGTTCTTC
TRBD1	TRBV25-1	TRBJ1-4	-	CASSDDRGLEKLFF	TGTGCCAGCAGTGACGACAGGGGGCTTGAAAAACTGTTTTTT
TRBD1	TRBV12-3/TRBV12-4	TRBJ2-5	-	CASSGTAQETQYF	TGTGCCAGCAGCGGGACAGCCCAAGAGACCCAGTACTTC
TRBD1	TRBV6-2/TRBV6-3	TRBJ1-2	-	CASSSADRAGYTF	TGTGCCAGCAGTTCCGCCGACAGGGCCGGCTACACCTTC
TRBD1	TRBV5-1	TRBJ1-1	-	CASSSQDRGTEAFF	TGCGCCAGCAGCTCCCAGGACAGGGGCACTGAAGCTTTCTTT
-	TRBV4-3	TRBJ1-1	-	CASSPDTSNTEAFF	TGCGCCAGCAGCCCTGACACCTCGAACACTGAAGCTTTCTTT
TRBD2	TRBV7-2	TRBJ2-7	-	CASSSSGGSLWYEQYF	TGTGCCAGCAGCTCTAGCGGGGGCTCATTGTGGTACGAGCAGTACTTC
-	TRBV5-8	TRBJ2-5	-	CASSLAPRGVGETQYF	TGTGCCAGCAGCTTGGCCCCCAGGGGGGTGGGGGAGACCCAGTACTTC
-	TRBV6-5	TRBJ2-7	-	CASSYSASLTYEQYF	TGTGCCAGCAGTTACTCGGCTAGCTTAACCTACGAGCAGTACTTC
-	TRBV27	TRBJ2-1	-	CASSSVSGSYNEQFF	TGTGCCAGCAGTTCAGTGAGCGGTTCCTACAATGAGCAGTTCTTC
TRBD2	TRBV7-2	TRBJ2-3	-	CASSLVRTSGGMTDTQYF	TGTGCCAGCAGCTTAGTGAGGACTAGCGGGGGAATGACAGATACGCAGTATTTT